This T cell receptor (beta chain) originates from a study of blood T cell repertoires in COVID-19. This clone has just a few counts. As processed by the authors: Scientists estimated how many nucleated cells there were by amplifying reference gene primers. Using immunoSEQ multiplex PCR, the repertoire was profiled, and TCRdb retains in-frame clones only, with some absent. V and J calls and clone size are those listed in that table; D and trimming were worked out from the DNA. This table has around 210,000 clones, around 81% appearing once. The CDR3 is made up of 15 amino acids. Per germline, CDR1 SGHNT and CDR2 YYREEE (reference sequence). Trimming cost V 4 bases and J 1 base; bases outside gene matches: 6.

The V gene is TRBV5-4, the J gene TRBJ1-1, with TRBD1 matching 8 bases. This receptor was identified in a woman between 65 and 79 years old with acute or convalescent COVID-19. Sample: peripheral blood. DNA of the CDR3: TGTGCCAGCAGCGGGGGACAGGCCAAGAACACTGAAGCTTTCTTT. Translated, it gives CASSGGQAKNTEAFF.